The rows below give T cell receptor beta chains drawn from one sample of a study of T cells in localized non-small cell lung cancer. Profiling relied on immunoSEQ multiplex PCR, and the TCRdb table lists in-frame clones only, not all of them. Of fewer than 2,000 clones in the sample, 25% to 40% were seen once. This specimen was lung tumor tissue, taken before any cancer treatment. The origin of the receptors is a man between 40 and 75 years old with stage II lung adenocarcinoma. Both conserved end residues are trimmed from each CDR3. The D gene is left open where the match is weak. Size tells how often a clone was seen (once, few, many) or the class of an expanded clone, and some rows leave it out.

V: TRBV19; D: -; J: TRBJ1-2; size: -; CDR3: ASSMLREVGYT
V: TRBV11-3; D: -; J: TRBJ1-1; size: few; CDR3: ASSSPPGVNTEAF
V: TRBV19; D: -; J: TRBJ1-2; size: -; CDR3: ASSLPRPNYGYT
V: TRBV1; D: -; J: TRBJ1-1; size: -; CDR3: ASSQSNGVNTEAF
V: TRBV18; D: -; J: TRBJ2-3; size: few; CDR3: ASSSIAAGGRDTQY
V: TRBV28; D: -; J: TRBJ2-1; size: -; CDR3: ASSSGTYYNEQF
V: TRBV11-3; D: TRBD1; J: TRBJ1-1; size: -; CDR3: ASSYLTGEGNTEAF
V: TRBV9; D: -; J: TRBJ1-1; size: few; CDR3: ASSVATGSYTEAF
V: TRBV19; D: TRBD2; J: TRBJ2-7; size: -; CDR3: ASSPGLIGEQY
V: TRBV6-8; D: TRBD1; J: TRBJ1-5; size: few; CDR3: ASSYGIGGNSNQPQH
V: TRBV29-1; D: -; J: TRBJ2-1; size: -; CDR3: SVNTGSASYNEQF
V: TRBV6-8; D: TRBD1; J: TRBJ2-5; size: medium-sized; CDR3: ASRRGQGIPTQY
V: TRBV6-8; D: TRBD2; J: TRBJ2-1; size: -; CDR3: ASIRLAGGLSNEQF
V: TRBV25-1; D: -; J: TRBJ1-6; size: few; CDR3: ASSQSNSPLH
V: TRBV5-1; D: -; J: TRBJ2-2; size: once; CDR3: ATRRASGAGELF
V: TRBV11-3; D: TRBD2; J: TRBJ2-1; size: -; CDR3: ASSLGTSDYNEQF
V: TRBV28; D: TRBD2; J: TRBJ2-7; size: -; CDR3: ASSFPQRGLSYEQY
V: TRBV6-8; D: TRBD1; J: TRBJ2-4; size: few; CDR3: ASSSRGRGSKNIQY
V: TRBV11-3; D: -; J: TRBJ2-1; size: medium-sized; CDR3: ASSPWGTRGPSSYNEQF
V: TRBV6-8; D: -; J: TRBJ2-1; size: -; CDR3: ASGSSYNEQF
V: TRBV15; D: TRBD1; J: TRBJ1-4; size: -; CDR3: ATSREADREIPEKLF
V: TRBV19; D: -; J: TRBJ2-1; size: few; CDR3: ASSSGAYNEQF
V: TRBV11-3; D: -; J: TRBJ2-5; size: -; CDR3: ASSLGGGRETQY
V: TRBV15; D: -; J: TRBJ1-2; size: -; CDR3: ATSRGGRVPANYGYT
V: TRBV6-8; D: -; J: TRBJ1-3; size: medium-sized; CDR3: ATGLERNTIY
V: TRBV29-1; D: -; J: TRBJ1-5; size: -; CDR3: SVGGNNQPQH
V: TRBV30; D: TRBD1; J: TRBJ2-1; size: -; CDR3: AWNYRGNNEQF
V: TRBV9; D: TRBD2; J: TRBJ2-1; size: -; CDR3: ASSPRPLSGGANEQF
V: TRBV29-1; D: TRBD2; J: TRBJ2-5; size: -; CDR3: SVEDLVAGGPGETQY
V: TRBV4-1; D: -; J: TRBJ1-3; size: few; CDR3: ASSPGTAGNTIY
V: TRBV11-3; D: -; J: TRBJ1-5; size: few; CDR3: ASSLMTSALQPQH